The following is a TCR beta chain sequence with its context. Its antigen is undetermined. PCR primers comprised 60 Vbeta and 13 Jbeta primers. Only in-frame clones appear in the TCRdb table, and some are missing; sequencing was by immunoSEQ multiplex PCR. The sample carries 130,000 to 150,000 clones, about four fifths recorded once. The sample originates from a study of cytomegalovirus exposure and HLA in healthy donors. The CDR3 totals 12 residues. After removal of 5 bases from V and 11 bases from J, the junction contained 8 bases not matched to a gene. Germline lookup yields CDR1 MDHEN and CDR2 SYDVKM. At the time of sampling, donors were nominally healthy, though unrecorded immune exposures were likely. Study conclusions and caveats: A list of roughly 160 TCR beta chains associated with cytomegalovirus was given. The majority of TCR sequences were rare, yet some public TCRs appeared in many donors.

This TCR came from a man aged 25-45 years in good health and CMV-seronegative. V usage is TRBV28 and J usage is TRBJ1-1, with 7 bases identical to TRBD1. The sequencing sample was made of PBMCs. The DNA for the CDR3 is TGTGCCAGCAGTACCCCCCCCAGGGGGGCTTTCTTT. Translated: CASSTPPRGAFF.